This passage covers 2 T cell receptor beta chains from one sample sequenced in a study of control samples from healthy donors and cancer patients. Only in-frame clones appear in the TCRdb table, and some are missing; sequencing was by immunoSEQ multiplex PCR. Of about 100,000 clones in the sample, roughly 94% are singletons; the top ten hold about 2.5%. The sequencing sample was made of blood. These receptor sequences come from a young woman in good health.

V gene TRBV29-1 combines with J gene TRBJ2-3; 7 bases line up with TRBD2. V shed 3 bases and J 5 bases; nucleotides not matched to a gene: 5. CDR1 is SQVTM and CDR2 is ANQGSEA in the germline V gene. This CDR3 has 13 amino acids. The CDR3 DNA follows: TGCAGCGTTGACGGACTAGTAGGAGATACGCAGTATTTT. Residues: CSVDGLVGDTQYF.

The chain couples TRBV5-4 to TRBJ1-1; D gene ambiguous. V lost 4 bases to trimming and J lost 1 base, with 8 bases between them. The CDR3 has 13 residues. The germline CDR1 and CDR2 sequences are SGHNT and YYREEE (reference sequence). The CDR3 DNA reads TGTGCCAGCAGCAGGGAGGGGAACACTGAAGCTTTCTTT. Amino acid sequence: CASSREGNTEAFF.